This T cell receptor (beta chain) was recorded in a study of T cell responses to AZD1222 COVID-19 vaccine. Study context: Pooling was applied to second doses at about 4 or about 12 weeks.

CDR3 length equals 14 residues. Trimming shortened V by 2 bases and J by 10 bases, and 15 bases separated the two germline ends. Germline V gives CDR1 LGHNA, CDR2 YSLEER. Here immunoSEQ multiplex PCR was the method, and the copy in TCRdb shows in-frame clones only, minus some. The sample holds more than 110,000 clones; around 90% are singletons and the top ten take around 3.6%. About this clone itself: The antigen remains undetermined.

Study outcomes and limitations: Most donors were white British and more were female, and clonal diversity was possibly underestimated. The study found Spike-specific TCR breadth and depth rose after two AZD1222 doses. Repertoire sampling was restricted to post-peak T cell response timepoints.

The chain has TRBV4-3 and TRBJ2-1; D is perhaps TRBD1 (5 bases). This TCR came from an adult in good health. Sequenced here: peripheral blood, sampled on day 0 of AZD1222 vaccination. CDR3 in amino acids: CASSQLNPGYEQFF. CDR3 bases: TGCGCCAGCAGCCAACTAAATCCAGGGTACGAGCAGTTCTTC.